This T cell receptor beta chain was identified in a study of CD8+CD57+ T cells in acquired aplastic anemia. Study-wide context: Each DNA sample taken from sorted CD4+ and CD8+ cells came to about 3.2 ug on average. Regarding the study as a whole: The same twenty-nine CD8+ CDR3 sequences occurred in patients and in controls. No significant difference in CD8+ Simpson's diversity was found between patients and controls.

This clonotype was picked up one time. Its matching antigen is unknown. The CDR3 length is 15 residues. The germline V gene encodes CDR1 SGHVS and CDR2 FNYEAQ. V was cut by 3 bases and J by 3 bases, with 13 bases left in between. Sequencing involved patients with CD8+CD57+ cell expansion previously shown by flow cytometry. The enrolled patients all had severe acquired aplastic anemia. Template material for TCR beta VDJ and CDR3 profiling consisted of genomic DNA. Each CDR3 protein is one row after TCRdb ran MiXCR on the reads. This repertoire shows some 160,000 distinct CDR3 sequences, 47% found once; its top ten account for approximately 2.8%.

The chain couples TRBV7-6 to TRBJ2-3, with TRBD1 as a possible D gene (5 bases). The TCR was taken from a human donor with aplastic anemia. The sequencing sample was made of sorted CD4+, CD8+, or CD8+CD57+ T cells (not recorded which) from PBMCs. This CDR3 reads CASSLGGRVTDTQYF. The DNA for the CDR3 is TGTGCCAGCAGCTTGGGCGGCAGGGTGACAGATACGCAGTATTTT.